This is a list of T cell receptor beta chains from one sample in a study of cytomegalovirus exposure and HLA in healthy donors. Here immunoSEQ multiplex PCR was the method, and the copy in TCRdb shows in-frame clones only, minus some. The table records more than 150,000 clones, about 80% of them present only once. Sequences were obtained from PBMCs. These receptors were obtained from a woman in her 50s in good health and CMV-seropositive. Each CDR3 is given with its conserved first and last residue. D genes are given only for firm matches. Clone size is not always given. Where it is, it says once, few, many or a class for expanded clones.

D	size	V	J	CDR3	DNA
.	.	TRBV6-5	TRBJ2-1	CASSSRRGSEYNEQFF	TGTGCCAGCAGTTCCCGGAGGGGTAGCGAGTACAATGAGCAGTTCTTC
.	.	TRBV19	TRBJ1-1	CASSIVGVGHTEAFF	TGTGCCAGTAGTATAGTAGGGGTGGGGCACACTGAAGCTTTCTTT
.	.	TRBV4-3	TRBJ1-4	CASSQTNRPNEKLFF	TGCGCCAGCAGCCAAACGAACAGACCTAATGAAAAACTGTTTTTT
TRBD1	few	TRBV7-2	TRBJ2-7	CASSLPGQGYEQYF	TGTGCCAGCAGCTTGCCCGGACAGGGCTACGAGCAGTACTTC
.	.	TRBV6-5	TRBJ1-2	CASSSQGPYGYTF	TGTGCCAGCAGCTCTCAGGGGCCCTATGGCTACACCTTC
.	.	TRBV7-6	TRBJ2-2	CASSVLANTGELFF	TGTGCCAGCAGCGTACTAGCAAACACCGGGGAGCTGTTTTTT
.	.	TRBV29-1	TRBJ1-1	CSGSKGGSNTEAFF	TGCAGCGGCAGTAAGGGAGGGAGCAACACTGAAGCTTTCTTT
.	.	TRBV19	TRBJ1-3	CASTYGQFTNTIYF	TGTGCCAGTACCTACGGACAGTTCACAAACACCATATATTTT
TRBD1	.	TRBV27	TRBJ1-2	CASSFGGGAHGYTF	TGTGCCAGCAGTTTTGGAGGGGGCGCCCATGGCTACACCTTC
.	.	TRBV9	TRBJ2-5	CASSLGHLQETQYF	TGTGCCAGCAGCCTGGGACACCTTCAAGAGACCCAGTACTTC
TRBD1	.	TRBV5-1	TRBJ1-1	CASSLYRGLTEAFF	TGCGCCAGCAGCTTGTACAGGGGGCTAACAGAAGCTTTCTTT
.	.	TRBV14	TRBJ2-7	CASSQDFLREQYF	TGTGCCAGCAGCCAAGATTTTTTGCGCGAGCAGTACTTC
.	.	TRBV2	TRBJ2-1	CASSQNPGLAGNEQFF	TGTGCCAGCAGTCAAAACCCGGGCCTAGCCGGAAATGAGCAGTTCTTC
TRBD1	.	TRBV6-5	TRBJ1-4	CASRGGGQGYEKLFF	TGTGCCAGCAGAGGTGGCGGACAGGGCTATGAAAAACTGTTTTTT
TRBD1	.	TRBV5-1	TRBJ2-2	CASSLQGAGTGELFF	TGCGCCAGCAGCTTGCAGGGGGCGGGAACCGGGGAGCTGTTTTTT
.	.	TRBV13	TRBJ1-2	CASSPGDGYTF	TGTGCCAGCAGCCCAGGGGATGGCTACACCTTC
.	.	TRBV4-1	TRBJ1-3	CASRKTVSGNTIYF	TGCGCCAGCAGAAAGACAGTCTCTGGAAACACCATATATTTT
.	.	TRBV9	TRBJ2-6	CASSVSSEVPLSGANVLTF	TGTGCCAGCAGCGTCTCGTCAGAAGTTCCCCTCTCTGGGGCCAACGTCCTGACTTTC
.	.	TRBV27	TRBJ1-4	CASSLGQLNEKLFF	TGTGCCAGCAGTTTAGGACAGCTTAATGAAAAACTGTTTTTT
.	.	TRBV6-1	TRBJ1-6	CASSVGGSYNSPLHF	TGTGCCAGCAGTGTGGGGGGGTCCTATAATTCACCCCTCCACTTT
TRBD2	.	TRBV5-1	TRBJ2-1	CASSSLGVAGDGTYNEQFF	TGCGCCAGCAGCTCCCTGGGGGTAGCGGGGGATGGAACCTACAATGAGCAGTTCTTC
TRBD1	.	TRBV5-1	TRBJ2-5	CASSVTGDQETQYF	TGCGCCAGCAGCGTGACAGGGGACCAAGAGACCCAGTACTTC
.	.	TRBV15	TRBJ1-5	CATSFGRGNQPQHF	TGTGCCACCAGCTTCGGCAGGGGCAATCAGCCCCAGCATTTT
.	.	TRBV9	TRBJ2-3	CASSPYDSRLTDTQYF	TGTGCCAGCTCCCCGTATGACAGTCGTCTCACAGATACGCAGTATTTT
.	.	TRBV5-4	TRBJ1-1	CASSLGGRPLTEAFF	TGTGCCAGCAGCTTGGGGGGCAGACCACTTACTGAAGCTTTCTTT
.	.	TRBV21-1	TRBJ2-1	CASTSRGGQGHREQFF	TGTGCCAGCACCTCCAGGGGGGGACAGGGGCATCGTGAGCAGTTCTTC
.	.	TRBV19	TRBJ1-4	CASTITGPLAGKLFF	TGTGCCAGTACCATAACAGGGCCTCTAGCTGGGAAACTGTTTTTT
TRBD1	.	TRBV9	TRBJ2-7	CASSVAGGLDYEQYF	TGTGCCAGCAGCGTAGCAGGGGGATTGGACTACGAGCAGTACTTC
TRBD1	.	TRBV4-1	TRBJ1-2	CASSQVFGRRQGANYGYTF	TGCGCCAGCAGCCAAGTGTTTGGACGGCGACAGGGGGCGAACTATGGCTACACCTTC
.	.	TRBV5-4	TRBJ1-2	CASSFGPLEGGYTF	TGTGCCAGCAGCTTCGGCCCTCTCGAGGGCGGCTACACCTTC
TRBD1	.	TRBV14	TRBJ2-3	CASSQGRKGADTQYF	TGTGCCAGCAGCCAAGGGAGAAAGGGGGCGGATACGCAGTATTTT
TRBD2	few	TRBV7-3	TRBJ2-3	CASSLKAGGNTDTQYF	TGTGCCAGCAGCTTAAAAGCGGGGGGTAACACAGATACGCAGTATTTT
TRBD1	.	TRBV10-3	TRBJ2-6	CAISADRGIGANVLTF	TGTGCCATCAGTGCGGACAGGGGGATTGGGGCCAACGTCCTGACTTTC
.	once	TRBV12-5	TRBJ2-3	CASGLSGVGVTDTQYF	TGTGCTAGTGGTTTATCGGGGGTGGGAGTCACAGATACGCAGTATTTT
TRBD1	.	TRBV5-1	TRBJ2-2	CASSLWGQPNTGELFF	TGCGCCAGCAGCTTGTGGGGACAGCCGAACACCGGGGAGCTGTTTTTT
.	.	TRBV7-3	TRBJ2-1	CASSLIGEDEQFF	TGTGCCAGCAGCTTAATTGGGGAGGATGAGCAGTTCTTC
TRBD1	.	TRBV6-6	TRBJ1-6	CASSYRTRDSNSPLHF	TGTGCCAGCAGTTATCGAACCCGGGACAGCAATTCACCCCTCCACTTT
.	.	TRBV27	TRBJ2-7	CARKPNALRTYEQYF	TGTGCCAGAAAACCTAACGCTTTACGAACCTACGAGCAGTACTTC
TRBD1	.	TRBV7-3	TRBJ1-2	CASSLTPRLTGDGYTF	TGTGCCAGCAGCTTAACGCCGCGACTAACAGGGGATGGCTACACCTTC
.	.	TRBV7-9	TRBJ1-5	CASSLGESGNPQHF	TGTGCCAGCAGCTTAGGAGAGTCAGGGAATCCCCAGCATTTT
TRBD1	few	TRBV6-1	TRBJ1-5	CASSKGQVQGQPQHF	TGTGCCAGCAGTAAGGGACAGGTGCAGGGGCAGCCCCAGCATTTT
.	.	TRBV6-1	TRBJ2-1	CASSKTGYNEQFF	TGTGCCAGCAGTAAGACAGGCTACAATGAGCAGTTCTTC
TRBD2	once	TRBV7-2	TRBJ2-1	CASSLQAGGRNEQFF	TGTGCCAGCAGCTTACAAGCGGGGGGGCGAAATGAGCAGTTCTTC
.	.	TRBV20-1	TRBJ2-7	CSARSGAQQYF	TGCAGTGCTCGATCAGGGGCGCAGCAGTACTTC
.	.	TRBV10-3	TRBJ2-3	CAISGAASTDTQYF	TGTGCCATCAGTGGAGCGGCGAGCACAGATACGCAGTATTTT
TRBD2	.	TRBV4-1	TRBJ2-1	CASSPPRGENEQFF	TGCGCCAGCAGCCCCCCGCGGGGGGAGAATGAGCAGTTCTTC
TRBD2	.	TRBV18	TRBJ2-2	CASSPPGLGSTGELFF	TGTGCCAGCTCACCACCGGGACTAGGTTCTACCGGGGAGCTGTTTTTT
.	.	TRBV11-2	TRBJ1-6	CASSLEGVYNSPLHF	TGTGCCAGCAGCTTAGAGGGCGTATATAATTCACCCCTCCACTTT
TRBD2	.	TRBV7-8	TRBJ2-1	CASSLRLAGPYNEQFF	TGTGCCAGCAGCTTACGCCTAGCGGGGCCCTACAATGAGCAGTTCTTC
.	.	TRBV11-2	TRBJ2-4	CASSLDTKNIQYF	TGTGCCAGCAGCTTAGATACCAAAAACATTCAGTACTTC
.	.	TRBV9	TRBJ1-6	CASSGGNSPLHF	TGTGCCAGCTCGGGGGGAAATTCACCCCTCCACTTT
.	few	TRBV11-1	TRBJ1-5	CASSPLRYNQPQHF	TGTGCCAGCAGCCCTCTCAGGTATAATCAGCCCCAGCATTTT